This T cell receptor (beta chain) was observed in a study of blood T cell repertoires in COVID-19. This CDR3 comprises 13 residues. Germline lookup yields CDR1 SEHNR and CDR2 FQNEAQ (reference sequence). V was clipped by 6 bases and J by 10 bases; unmatched bases: 5. Assay used: immunoSEQ multiplex PCR; TCRdb lists only in-frame clones, some missing. In the table there are around 210,000 clones, more than 70% of which are singletons. Sequencing used PBMCs or T cells enriched from blood (not recorded which). The TCR comes from a woman under 30 who had recovered from COVID-19. The V and J genes are TRBV7-9 and TRBJ1-6, with TRBD1 identical over 8 bases. The CDR3 is CASRDRVVSPLHF. CDR3 nucleotide sequence: TGTGCCAGCAGGGACAGGGTAGTGTCACCCCTCCACTTT.